This TCR beta chain appears in the sequencing data of a study of T-cell reconstitution after alpha-beta-depleted transplantation in children. Broader study findings: From newly produced T cells came most of the T-cell counts and diversity one year after transplant.

This sample's TCRbeta library carried unique molecular identifier barcodes. Each CDR3 protein is one row after TCRdb ran MiXCR on the PCR reads. The table has about 440,000 distinct CDR3 sequences, 43% seen once. V lost 5 bases and J lost 8; bases outside the gene matches: 9. The CDR3 contains 14 residues. CDR1 SNHLY and CDR2 FYNNEI come from the germline V gene. This clonotype was detected only a few times. Its cognate antigen is unknown. The starting material was PBMCs, obtained before TCRalphabeta/CD19-depleted stem cell transplant. The TCR originated in a girl aged 2 to 9 with aplastic anemia, due to receive a stem cell transplant. The chain is built from TRBV2 and TRBJ1-2, with 9 bases aligning to TRBD1. The DNA for the CDR3 is TGTGCCAGCAGTTCCCTGACAGGGGGAGGCGGCTACACCTTC. Protein: CASSSLTGGGGYTF.